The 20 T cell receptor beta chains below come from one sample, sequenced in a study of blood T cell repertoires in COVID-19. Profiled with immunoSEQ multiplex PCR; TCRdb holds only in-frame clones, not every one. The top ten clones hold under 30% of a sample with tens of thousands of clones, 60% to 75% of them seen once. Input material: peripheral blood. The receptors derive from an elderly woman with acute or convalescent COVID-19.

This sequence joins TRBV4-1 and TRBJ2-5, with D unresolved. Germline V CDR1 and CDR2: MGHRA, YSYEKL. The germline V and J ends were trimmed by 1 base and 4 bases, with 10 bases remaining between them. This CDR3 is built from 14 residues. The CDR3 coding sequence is TGCGCCAGCAGCCAAGTACCCAGGCGAGAGACCCAGTACTTC. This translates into CASSQVPRRETQYF.

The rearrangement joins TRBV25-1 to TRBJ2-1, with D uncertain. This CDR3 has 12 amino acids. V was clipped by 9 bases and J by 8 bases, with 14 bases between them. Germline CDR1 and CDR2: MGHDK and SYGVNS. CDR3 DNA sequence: TGTGCCAGGTTGATAGAGTACTATGAGCAGTTCTTC. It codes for CARLIEYYEQFF.

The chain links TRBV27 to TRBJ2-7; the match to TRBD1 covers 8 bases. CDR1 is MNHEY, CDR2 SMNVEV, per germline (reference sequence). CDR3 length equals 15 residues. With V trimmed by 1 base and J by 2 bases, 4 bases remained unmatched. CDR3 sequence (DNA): TGTGCCAGCAGTTTATACGGGACAGGACCCTACGAGCAGTACTTC. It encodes CASSLYGTGPYEQYF.

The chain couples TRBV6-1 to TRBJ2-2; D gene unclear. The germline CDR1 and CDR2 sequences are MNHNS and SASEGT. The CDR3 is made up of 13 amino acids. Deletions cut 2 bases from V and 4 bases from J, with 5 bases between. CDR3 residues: CASSERSTGELFF. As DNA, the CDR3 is TGTGCCAGCAGTGAAAGGAGCACCGGGGAGCTGTTTTTT.

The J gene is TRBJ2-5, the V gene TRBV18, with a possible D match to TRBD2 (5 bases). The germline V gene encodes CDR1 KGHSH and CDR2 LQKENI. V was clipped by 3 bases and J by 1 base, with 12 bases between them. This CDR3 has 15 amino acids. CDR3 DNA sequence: TGTGCCAGCTCACCGCCGGGAACAGCCCAAGAGACCCAGTACTTC. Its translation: CASSPPGTAQETQYF.

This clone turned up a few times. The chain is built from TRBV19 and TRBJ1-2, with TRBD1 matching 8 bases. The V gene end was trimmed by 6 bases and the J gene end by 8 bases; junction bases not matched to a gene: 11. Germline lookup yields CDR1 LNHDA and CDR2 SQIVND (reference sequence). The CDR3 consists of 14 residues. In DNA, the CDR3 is TGTGCCAGTAGCAAAGCAGGGGGCGCAGGGGGCTACACCTTC. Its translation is CASSKAGGAGGYTF.

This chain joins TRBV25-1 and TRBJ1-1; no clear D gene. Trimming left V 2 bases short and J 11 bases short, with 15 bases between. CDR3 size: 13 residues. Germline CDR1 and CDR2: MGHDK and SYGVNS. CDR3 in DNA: TGTGCCAGCAGTGAAAGGTTCTACGAGGAGGCTTTCTTT. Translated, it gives CASSERFYEEAFF.

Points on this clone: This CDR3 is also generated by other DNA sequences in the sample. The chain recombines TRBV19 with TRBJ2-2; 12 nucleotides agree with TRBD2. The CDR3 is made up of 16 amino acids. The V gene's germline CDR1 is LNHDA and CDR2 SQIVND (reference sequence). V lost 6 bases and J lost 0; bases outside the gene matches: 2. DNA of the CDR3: TGTGCCAGTAGAAGACTAGCGGGAGCGAACACCGGGGAGCTGTTTTTT. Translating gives CASRRLAGANTGELFF.

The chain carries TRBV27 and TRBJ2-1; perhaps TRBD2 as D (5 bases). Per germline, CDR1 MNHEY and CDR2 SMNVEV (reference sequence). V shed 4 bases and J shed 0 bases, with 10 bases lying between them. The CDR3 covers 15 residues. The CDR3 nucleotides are TGTGCCAGCAGTTCCGGGGTTAGCTCCTACAATGAGCAGTTCTTC. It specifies CASSSGVSSYNEQFF.

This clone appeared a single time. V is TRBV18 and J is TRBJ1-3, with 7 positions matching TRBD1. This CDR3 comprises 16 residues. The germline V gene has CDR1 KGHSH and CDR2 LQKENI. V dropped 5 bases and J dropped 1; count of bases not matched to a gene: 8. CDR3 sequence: CASSTDRVVSGNTIYF. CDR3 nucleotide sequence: TGTGCCAGCTCAACCGACAGGGTGGTTTCTGGAAACACCATATATTTT.

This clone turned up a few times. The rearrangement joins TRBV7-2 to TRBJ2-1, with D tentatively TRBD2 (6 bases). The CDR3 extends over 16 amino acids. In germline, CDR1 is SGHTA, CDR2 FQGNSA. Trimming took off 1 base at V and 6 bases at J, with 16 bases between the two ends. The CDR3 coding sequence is TGTGCCAGCAGCTTAGGCCGGGGGAAGGTTAGCAATGAGCAGTTCTTC. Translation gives CASSLGRGKVSNEQFF.

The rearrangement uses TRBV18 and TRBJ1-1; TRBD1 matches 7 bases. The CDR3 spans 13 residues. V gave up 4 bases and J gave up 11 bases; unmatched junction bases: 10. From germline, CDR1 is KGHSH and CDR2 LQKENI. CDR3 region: CASSQGTALEAFF. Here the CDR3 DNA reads TGTGCCAGCTCACAGGGGACAGCCCTCGAGGCTTTCTTT. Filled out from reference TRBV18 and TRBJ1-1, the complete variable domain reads NAGVMQNPRHLVRRRGQEARLRCSPMKGHSHVYWYRQLPEEGLKFMVYLQKENIIDESGMPKERFSAEFPKEGPSILRIQQVVRGDSAAYFCASSQGTALEAFFGQGTRLTVV.

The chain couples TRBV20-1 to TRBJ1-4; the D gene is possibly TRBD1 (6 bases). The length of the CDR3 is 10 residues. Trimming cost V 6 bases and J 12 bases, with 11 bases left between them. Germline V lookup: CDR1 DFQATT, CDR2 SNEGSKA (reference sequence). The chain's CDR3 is CSAGGAQLFF. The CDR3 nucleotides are TGCAGTGCAGGGGGGGCCCAACTGTTTTTT.

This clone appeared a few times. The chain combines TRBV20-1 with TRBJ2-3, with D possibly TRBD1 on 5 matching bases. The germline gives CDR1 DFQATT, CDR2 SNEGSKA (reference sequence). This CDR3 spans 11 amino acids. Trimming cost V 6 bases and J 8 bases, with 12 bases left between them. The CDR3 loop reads CSARAQGTQYF. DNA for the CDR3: TGCAGTGCCAGGGCCCAGGGTACGCAGTATTTT.

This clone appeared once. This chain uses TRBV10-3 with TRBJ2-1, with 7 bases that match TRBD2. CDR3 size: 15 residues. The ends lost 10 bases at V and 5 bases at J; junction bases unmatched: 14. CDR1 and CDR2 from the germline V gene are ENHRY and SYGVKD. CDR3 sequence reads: CATEVGGRENNEQFF. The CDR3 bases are TGTGCCACCGAAGTAGGCGGGAGAGAAAACAATGAGCAGTTCTTC.

DNA of the CDR3: TGTGCCAGCAGCTTATACAGACAGGGGGTCAACAATGAGCAGTTCTTC. Protein product: CASSLYRQGVNNEQFF. The J gene is TRBJ2-1, the V gene TRBV9; 9 bases match TRBD1. This CDR3 is built from 16 residues. Germline values: CDR1 SGDLS, CDR2 YYNGEE. With V trimmed by 4 bases and J by 5 bases, 10 bases remained unmatched.

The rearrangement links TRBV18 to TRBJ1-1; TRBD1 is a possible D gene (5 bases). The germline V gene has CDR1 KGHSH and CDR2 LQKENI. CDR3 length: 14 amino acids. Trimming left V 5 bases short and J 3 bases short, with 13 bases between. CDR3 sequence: CASSTLQGYTEAFF. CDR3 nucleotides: TGTGCCAGCTCAACACTGCAGGGCTACACTGAAGCTTTCTTT.

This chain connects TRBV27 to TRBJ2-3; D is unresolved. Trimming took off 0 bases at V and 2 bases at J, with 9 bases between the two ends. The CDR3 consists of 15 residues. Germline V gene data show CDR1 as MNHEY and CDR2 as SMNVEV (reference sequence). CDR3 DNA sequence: TGTGCCAGCAGTTTATCGGCACAGTCCACAGATACGCAGTATTTT. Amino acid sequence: CASSLSAQSTDTQYF.

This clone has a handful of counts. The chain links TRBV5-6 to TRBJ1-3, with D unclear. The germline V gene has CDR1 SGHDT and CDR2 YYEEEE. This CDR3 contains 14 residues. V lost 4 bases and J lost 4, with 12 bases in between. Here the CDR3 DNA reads TGTGCCAGCAGCCAAATAAGCCCCGGAAACACCATATATTTT. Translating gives CASSQISPGNTIYF.

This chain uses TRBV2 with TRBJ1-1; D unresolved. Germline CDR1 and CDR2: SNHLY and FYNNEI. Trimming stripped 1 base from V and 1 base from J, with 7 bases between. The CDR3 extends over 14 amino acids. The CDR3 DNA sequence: TGTGCCAGCAGTGAAGGGACTGCGAACACTGAAGCTTTCTTT. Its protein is CASSEGTANTEAFF. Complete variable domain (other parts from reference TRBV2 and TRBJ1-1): EPEVTQTPSHQVTQMGQEVILRCVPISNHLYFYWYRQILGQKVEFLVSFYNNEISEKSEIFDDQFSVERPDGSNFTLKIRSTKLEDSAMYFCASSEGTANTEAFFGQGTRLTVV.